The 20 T cell receptor beta chains in this list originate from one sample, sequenced in a study of blood T cell repertoires in COVID-19. Data came from immunoSEQ multiplex PCR; TCRdb stores just in-frame clones and leaves some out. The data hold approximately 37,000 clones, with about 86% observed a single time. The material sequenced was peripheral blood. The source of these receptors is a man aged 40-55 years with active COVID-19.

The rearrangement uses TRBV15 and TRBJ2-2; a weak D match, TRBD2 (5 bases). There are 16 residues in the CDR3. V was trimmed by 5 bases and J by 0 bases, leaving 13 bases between them. Per the germline V gene, CDR1 is LNHNV and CDR2 is YYDKDF (reference sequence). CDR3 loop: CATSGMGAPNTGELFF. Written as DNA, the CDR3 is TGTGCCACCAGCGGGATGGGAGCGCCGAACACCGGGGAGCTGTTTTTT.

There are a few counts of this clone. The genes are TRBV6-4 and TRBJ2-1; 9 nucleotides agree with TRBD2. V dropped 8 bases and J dropped 10; count of bases not matched to a gene: 18. This CDR3 is 16 amino acids long. Germline CDR1 is MRHNA and CDR2 is SNTAGT. The CDR3 region is CASSHLAGAGGEEQFF. The DNA of the CDR3 is TGTGCCAGCTCCCACTTAGCGGGAGCGGGCGGGGAAGAGCAGTTCTTC.

The chain is built from TRBV2 and TRBJ2-1; TRBD2 might be the D (6 bases). The CDR3 length is 18 residues. Germline-derived CDR1 and CDR2 are SNHLY and FYNNEI. The germline V and J ends were trimmed by 6 bases and 0 bases, with 21 bases remaining between them. CDR3 bases: TGTGCCAGCAGCGACTGGGGTAGCGGAATGTACTCCTACAATGAGCAGTTCTTC. It specifies CASSDWGSGMYSYNEQFF.

The J gene is TRBJ2-1, the V gene TRBV9; tentative D call: TRBD2 (5 bases). Trimming cost V 0 bases and J 4 bases, with 14 bases left between them. Germline V gene lookup returns CDR1 SGDLS and CDR2 YYNGEE. The CDR3 spans 16 residues. For the CDR3, the DNA is TGTGCCAGCAGCGTAGCTAGGTCTAGCCGGTACAATGAGCAGTTCTTC. This codes for CASSVARSSRYNEQFF.

The chain employs TRBV7-8 and TRBJ1-5; possible D gene TRBD1, 6 bases. Trimming took 6 bases from V and 5 from J, leaving 17 bases between them. This CDR3 region has 15 residues. Germline V gene lookup returns CDR1 SGHVS and CDR2 FQNEAQ. The CDR3, as DNA: TGTGCCAGCAGTTATGGGTTCTCAGGGGATCAGCCCCAGCATTTT. Amino acid sequence: CASSYGFSGDQPQHF.

This clone turned up a few times. The rearrangement uses TRBV6-2 or TRBV6-3 and TRBJ2-1; D perhaps matches TRBD2 (5 bases). Germline loops: CDR1 MNHEY, CDR2 SVGEGT. The CDR3 has 12 amino acids. The V end was cut by 5 bases, the J end by 4 bases, with 6 bases between. CDR3 sequence: CASSGGYNEQFF. CDR3 DNA sequence: TGTGCCAGCAGTGGAGGTTACAATGAGCAGTTCTTC.

The chain recombines TRBV2 with TRBJ2-1, with D possibly TRBD2 on 5 matching bases. Germline-derived CDR1 and CDR2 are SNHLY and FYNNEI. This CDR3 region has 11 residues. V lost 4 bases to trimming and J lost 12 bases, with 10 bases between them. CDR3: CASSVMAGQFF. CDR3 DNA: TGTGCCAGCAGTGTTATGGCGGGGCAGTTCTTC.

V usage is TRBV27 and J usage is TRBJ1-6, with 9 bases identical to TRBD1. Looked up from germline, CDR1 is MNHEY and CDR2 is SMNVEV (reference sequence). J was trimmed by 5 bases and V by 4 bases; bases with no gene match: 0. The CDR3 contains 14 residues. CDR3 sequence: CASSYRGHNSPLHF. In DNA form, the CDR3 reads TGTGCCAGCAGTTACAGGGGGCATAATTCACCCCTCCACTTT.

CDR3 nucleotides: TGTGCCAGCAGCACAACAGCTGGGTGGGAGACCCAGTACTTC. It encodes CASSTTAGWETQYF. This chain uses TRBV9 with TRBJ2-5; unclear D gene. The germline CDR1 and CDR2 sequences are SGDLS and YYNGEE. The CDR3 extends over 14 amino acids. Trimming pared 4 bases from V and 5 bases from J, leaving 15 bases between.

This chain uses TRBV19 with TRBJ1-5; D is undetermined. This CDR3 is built from 13 residues. The V gene's germline CDR1 is LNHDA and CDR2 SQIVND (reference sequence). Deletions cut 4 bases from V and 5 bases from J, with 9 bases between. The DNA for the CDR3 is TGTGCCAGTAGTACGTCGGTTGATCAGCCCCAGCATTTT. Its translation is CASSTSVDQPQHF.

This rearrangement joins TRBV9 to TRBJ1-2; D gene uncertain. The CDR3 has 14 amino acids. The V end lost 0 bases, the J end lost 3 bases, and 9 bases lay between the germline ends. Germline V gives CDR1 SGDLS, CDR2 YYNGEE. Written as DNA, the CDR3 is TGTGCCAGCAGCGTAGGGCGACGGGACTATGGCTACACCTTC. Translating it yields CASSVGRRDYGYTF. The full variable domain, rest sourced from reference TRBV9 and TRBJ1-2, is DSGVTQTPKHLITATGQRVTLRCSPRSGDLSVYWYQQSLDQGLQFLIQYYNGEERAKGNILERFSAQQFPDLHSELNLSSLELGDSALYFCASSVGRRDYGYTFGSGTRLTVV.

CDR3 protein: CATSKQSNTEAFF. CDR3 DNA sequence: TGTGCCACCAGCAAACAGAGTAACACTGAAGCTTTCTTT. The chain recombines TRBV15 with TRBJ1-1; no reliable D call. CDR3 length: 13 amino acids. V was trimmed by 4 bases and J by 2 bases, leaving 8 bases between them. Per germline, CDR1 LNHNV and CDR2 YYDKDF (reference sequence).

The rearrangement links TRBV27 to TRBJ2-7, with 9 bases lining up with TRBD2. Unmatched junction bases numbered 17, after V lost 5 bases and J lost 6 bases. The CDR3 consists of 17 residues. Germline CDR1 is MNHEY and CDR2 is SMNVEV (reference sequence). The CDR3 nucleotides read TGTGCCAGCAGTCCCTTCGGGGTTAGCGGGAGAGGAAGCGAGCAGTACTTC. Amino acid sequence: CASSPFGVSGRGSEQYF.

The rearrangement uses TRBV3-1 (or the pseudogene TRBV3-2) and TRBJ1-1; possibly TRBD1 for D (6 bases). Between the trimmed V and J ends, which lost 1 base and 1 base, there was a span of 7 bases. This CDR3 spans 14 amino acids. Germline CDR1 is LGHDT and CDR2 is YNNKEL (reference sequence). CDR3 in DNA: TGTGCCAGCAGCCAAGCACAGGGGAACACTGAAGCTTTCTTT. This gives the protein CASSQAQGNTEAFF.

The table lists this clone with a few counts. V is TRBV19 and J is TRBJ2-7; weak D call: TRBD2 (6 bases). The CDR3 runs to 12 residues. Germline CDR1 reads LNHDA; CDR2 reads SQIVND (reference sequence). Trimming took off 5 bases at V and 6 bases at J, with 11 bases between the two ends. For the CDR3, the DNA is TGTGCCAGTAGTTTCGCGCGGGGCGAGCAGTACTTC. It encodes CASSFARGEQYF.

The chain uses TRBV10-1 and TRBJ1-3, with no clear D. CDR1 and CDR2 from the germline V gene are WNHNN and SYGVQD (reference sequence). The CDR3 contains 13 residues. Trimming shortened V by 4 bases and J by 3 bases, and 7 bases separated the two germline ends. CDR3 residues: CASSAGSGNTIYF. Here the CDR3 DNA reads TGCGCCAGCAGTGCCGGGAGTGGAAACACCATATATTTT.

This rearrangement joins TRBV28 to TRBJ2-1, with D perhaps matching TRBD1 (6 bases). The CDR3 totals 17 residues. In germline, CDR1 is MDHEN, CDR2 SYDVKM. The germline V and J ends were trimmed by 10 bases and 0 bases, with 22 bases remaining between them. The CDR3 loop is CATDRRLVFSSYNEQFF. DNA for the CDR3: TGTGCCACCGACAGGCGTTTGGTCTTTAGCTCCTACAATGAGCAGTTCTTC.

The chain recombines TRBV19 with TRBJ1-2; TRBD1 agrees at 7 bases. With V trimmed by 8 bases and J by 10 bases, 16 bases remained unmatched. Germline CDR1 is LNHDA and CDR2 is SQIVND (reference sequence). The CDR3 consists of 14 residues. CDR3 coding DNA: TGTGCCAGTCAACCTACGGGACAGTGGAGTTACTACACCTTC. Protein: CASQPTGQWSYYTF.

The chain uses TRBV5-6 and TRBJ1-1, with D perhaps matching TRBD1 (6 bases). Trimming removed 3 bases from V and 8 bases from J, with 11 bases in between. CDR3 length: 12 amino acids. Germline V gene sequence: CDR1 SGHDT, CDR2 YYEEEE. CDR3 nucleotide sequence: TGTGCCAGCAGCTGGGACACATCCGAAGCTTTCTTT. It encodes CASSWDTSEAFF.

The chain is built from TRBV11-2 and TRBJ2-5; 8 nucleotides align to TRBD2. V lost 3 bases, J lost 7 bases, and 19 bases stayed unmatched. This CDR3 region has 18 residues. Looked up from germline, CDR1 is SGHAT and CDR2 is FQNNGV. The CDR3: CASSFSTTGGPSRRTQYF. Here the CDR3 DNA reads TGTGCCAGCAGCTTTAGTACGACGGGAGGGCCTTCCCGACGGACCCAGTACTTC.